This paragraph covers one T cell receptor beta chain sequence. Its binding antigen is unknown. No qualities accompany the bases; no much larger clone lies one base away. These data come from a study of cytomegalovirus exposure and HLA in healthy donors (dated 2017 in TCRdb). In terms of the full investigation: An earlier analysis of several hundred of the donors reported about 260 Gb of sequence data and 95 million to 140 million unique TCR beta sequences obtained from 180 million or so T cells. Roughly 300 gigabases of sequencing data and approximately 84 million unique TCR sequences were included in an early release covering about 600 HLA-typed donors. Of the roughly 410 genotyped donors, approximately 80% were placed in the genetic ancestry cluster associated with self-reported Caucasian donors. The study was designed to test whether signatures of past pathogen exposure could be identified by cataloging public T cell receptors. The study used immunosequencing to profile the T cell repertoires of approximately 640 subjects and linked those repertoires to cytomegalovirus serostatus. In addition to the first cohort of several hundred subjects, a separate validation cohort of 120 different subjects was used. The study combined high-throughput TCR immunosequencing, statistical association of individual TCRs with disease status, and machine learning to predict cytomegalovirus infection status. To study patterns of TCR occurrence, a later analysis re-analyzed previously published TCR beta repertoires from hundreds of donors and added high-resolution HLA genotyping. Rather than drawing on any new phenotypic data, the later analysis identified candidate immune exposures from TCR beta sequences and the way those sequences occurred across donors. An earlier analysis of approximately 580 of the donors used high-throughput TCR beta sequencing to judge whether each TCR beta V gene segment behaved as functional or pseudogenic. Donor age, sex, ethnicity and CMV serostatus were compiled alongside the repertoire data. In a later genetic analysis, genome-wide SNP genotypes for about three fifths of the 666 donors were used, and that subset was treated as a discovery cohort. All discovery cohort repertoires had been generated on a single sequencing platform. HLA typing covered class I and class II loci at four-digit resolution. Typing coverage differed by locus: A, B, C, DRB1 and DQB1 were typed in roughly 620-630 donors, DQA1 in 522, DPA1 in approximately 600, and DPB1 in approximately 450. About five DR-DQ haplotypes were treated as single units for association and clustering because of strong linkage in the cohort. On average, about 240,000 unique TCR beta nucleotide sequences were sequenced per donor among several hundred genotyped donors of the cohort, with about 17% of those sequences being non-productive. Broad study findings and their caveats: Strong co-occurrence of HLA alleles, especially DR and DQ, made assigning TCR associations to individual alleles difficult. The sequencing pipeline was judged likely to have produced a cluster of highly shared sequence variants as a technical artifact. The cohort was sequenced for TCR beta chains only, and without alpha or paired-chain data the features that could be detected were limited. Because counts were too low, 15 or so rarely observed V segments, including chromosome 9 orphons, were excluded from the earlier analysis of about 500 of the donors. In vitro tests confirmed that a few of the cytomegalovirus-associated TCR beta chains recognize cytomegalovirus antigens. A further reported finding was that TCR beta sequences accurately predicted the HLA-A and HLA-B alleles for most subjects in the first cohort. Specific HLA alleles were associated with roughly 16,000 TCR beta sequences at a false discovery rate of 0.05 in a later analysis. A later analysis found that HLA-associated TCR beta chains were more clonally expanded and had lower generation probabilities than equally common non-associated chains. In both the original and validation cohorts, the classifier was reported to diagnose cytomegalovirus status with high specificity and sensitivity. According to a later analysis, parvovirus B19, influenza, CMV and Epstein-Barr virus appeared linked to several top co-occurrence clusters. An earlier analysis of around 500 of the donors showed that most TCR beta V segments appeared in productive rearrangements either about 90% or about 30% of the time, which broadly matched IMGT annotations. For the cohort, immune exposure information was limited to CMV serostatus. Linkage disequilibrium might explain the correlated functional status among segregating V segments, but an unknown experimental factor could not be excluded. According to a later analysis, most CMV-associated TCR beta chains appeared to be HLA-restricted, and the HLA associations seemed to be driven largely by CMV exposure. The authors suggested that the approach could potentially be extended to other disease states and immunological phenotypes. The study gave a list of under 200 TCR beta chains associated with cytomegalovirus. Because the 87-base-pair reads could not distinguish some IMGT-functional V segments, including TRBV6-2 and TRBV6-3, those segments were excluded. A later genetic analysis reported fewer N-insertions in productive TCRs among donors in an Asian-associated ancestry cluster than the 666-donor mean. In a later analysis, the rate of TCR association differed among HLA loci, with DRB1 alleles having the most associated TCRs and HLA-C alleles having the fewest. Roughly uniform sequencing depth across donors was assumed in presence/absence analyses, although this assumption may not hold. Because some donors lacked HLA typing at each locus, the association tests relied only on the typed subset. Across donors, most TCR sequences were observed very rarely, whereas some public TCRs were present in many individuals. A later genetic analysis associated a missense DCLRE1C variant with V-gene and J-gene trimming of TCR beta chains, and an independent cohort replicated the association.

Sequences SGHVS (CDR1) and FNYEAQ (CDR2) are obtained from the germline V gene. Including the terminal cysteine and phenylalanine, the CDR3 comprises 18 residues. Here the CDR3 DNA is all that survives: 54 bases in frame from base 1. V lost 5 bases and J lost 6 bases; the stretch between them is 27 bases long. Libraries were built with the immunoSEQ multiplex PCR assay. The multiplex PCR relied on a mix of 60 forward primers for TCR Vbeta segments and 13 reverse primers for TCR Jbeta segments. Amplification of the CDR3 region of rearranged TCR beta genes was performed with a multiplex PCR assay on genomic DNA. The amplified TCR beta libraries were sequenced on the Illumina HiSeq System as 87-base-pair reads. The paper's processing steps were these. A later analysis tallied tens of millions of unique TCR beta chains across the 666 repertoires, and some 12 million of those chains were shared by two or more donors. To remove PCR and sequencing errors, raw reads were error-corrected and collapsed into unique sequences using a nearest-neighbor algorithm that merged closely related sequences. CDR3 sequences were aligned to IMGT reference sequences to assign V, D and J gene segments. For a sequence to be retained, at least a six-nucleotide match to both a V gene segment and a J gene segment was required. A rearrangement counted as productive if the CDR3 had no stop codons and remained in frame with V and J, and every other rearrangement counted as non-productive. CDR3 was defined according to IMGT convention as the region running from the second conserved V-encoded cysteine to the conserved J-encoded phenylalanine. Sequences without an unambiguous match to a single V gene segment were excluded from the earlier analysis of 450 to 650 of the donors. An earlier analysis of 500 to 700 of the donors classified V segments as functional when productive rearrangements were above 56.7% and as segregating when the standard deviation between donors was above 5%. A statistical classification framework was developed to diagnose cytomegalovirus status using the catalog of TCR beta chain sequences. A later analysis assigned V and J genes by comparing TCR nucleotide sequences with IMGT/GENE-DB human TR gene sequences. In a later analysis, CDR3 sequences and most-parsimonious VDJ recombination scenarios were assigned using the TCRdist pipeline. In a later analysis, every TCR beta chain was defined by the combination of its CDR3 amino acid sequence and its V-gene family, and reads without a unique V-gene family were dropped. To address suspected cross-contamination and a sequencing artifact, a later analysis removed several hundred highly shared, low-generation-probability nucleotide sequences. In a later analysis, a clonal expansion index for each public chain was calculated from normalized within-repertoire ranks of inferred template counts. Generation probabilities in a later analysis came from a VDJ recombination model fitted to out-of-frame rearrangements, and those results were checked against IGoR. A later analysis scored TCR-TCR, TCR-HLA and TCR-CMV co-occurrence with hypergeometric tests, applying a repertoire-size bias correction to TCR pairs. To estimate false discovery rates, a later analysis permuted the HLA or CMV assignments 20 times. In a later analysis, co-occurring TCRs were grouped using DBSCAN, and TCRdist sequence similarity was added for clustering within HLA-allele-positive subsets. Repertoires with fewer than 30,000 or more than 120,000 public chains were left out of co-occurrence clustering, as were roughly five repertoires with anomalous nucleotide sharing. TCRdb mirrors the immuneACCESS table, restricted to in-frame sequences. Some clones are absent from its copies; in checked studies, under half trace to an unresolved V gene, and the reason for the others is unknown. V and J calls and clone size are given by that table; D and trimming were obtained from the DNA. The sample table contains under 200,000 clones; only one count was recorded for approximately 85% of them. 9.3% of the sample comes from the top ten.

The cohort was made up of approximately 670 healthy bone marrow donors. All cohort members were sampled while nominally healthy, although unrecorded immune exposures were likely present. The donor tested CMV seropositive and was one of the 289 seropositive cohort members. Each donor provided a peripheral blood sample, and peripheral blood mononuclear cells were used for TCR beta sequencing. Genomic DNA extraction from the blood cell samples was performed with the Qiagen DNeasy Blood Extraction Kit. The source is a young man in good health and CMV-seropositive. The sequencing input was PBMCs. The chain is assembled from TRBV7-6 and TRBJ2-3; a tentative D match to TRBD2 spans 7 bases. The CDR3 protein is CASSARGGADPWEDTQYF. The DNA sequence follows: TGTGCCAGCAGCGCCAGAGGGGGGGCGGATCCGTGGGAGGATACGCAGTATTTT.